This T cell receptor beta chain was sequenced in a study of OX40 agonist ivuxolimab in advanced cancers. The overall study: Ivuxolimab, which is an agonistic anti-OX40 (CD134) antibody, was administered to the patients. In this trial design, patients received ivuxolimab intravenously at 0.01 to 10 mg/kg every 2 weeks. Partial response was recorded in three patients: one hepatocellular carcinoma and two cutaneous melanoma cases.

This clone was detected a few times. Antigen specificity is unknown. Study conclusions and caveats: In the 0.1 to 3.0 mg/kg range, CD4+ and CD8+ blood T cells had expanded clonally by week 6.

Only in-frame clones appear in the TCRdb table, and some are missing; sequencing was by immunoSEQ multiplex PCR. The repertoire has about 85,000 clones, about 86% of them found once; the top ten carry 2%. The sample in question was CD4+ or CD8+ T cells sorted from blood, obtained in a trial of the OX40 agonist ivuxolimab. The clonotype was recovered from an adult with an advanced solid tumor such as melanoma, head and neck, liver or kidney cancer.

The CDR3 DNA reads as TGTGCCAGCAGCAAGGGACAGGCTAACACTGAAGCTTTCTTT. It yields the protein CASSKGQANTEAFF. This chain joins TRBV9 and TRBJ1-1, with TRBD1 matching 8 bases. V lost 4 bases, J lost 2 bases, and 4 bases stayed unmatched. This CDR3 has 14 amino acids. In germline, CDR1 is SGDLS, CDR2 YYNGEE.